This entry describes one T cell receptor beta chain. As yet, its antigen is unknown. The CDR3 runs 17 residues. Unmatched junction bases numbered 13, after V lost 4 bases and J lost 6 bases. The V gene's germline CDR1 is MDHEN and CDR2 SYDVKM. Here immunoSEQ multiplex PCR was the method, and the copy in TCRdb shows in-frame clones only, minus some. The data hold some 190,000 clones, with around 94% observed a single time. This record comes from a study of T cell responses to AZD1222 COVID-19 vaccine. Overall study findings and caveats: Samples come after the peak T cell response, not at day 14. The donor cohort was predominantly white British with a female majority, and clonal diversity may have been underestimated. Two doses of AZD1222 preceded a rise in Spike-specific TCR breadth and depth.

Material: peripheral blood, obtained 28 days after the second dose of the MenACWY control vaccine. This sequence originates from an adult who received the MenACWY meningococcal vaccine as a control. The J gene is TRBJ2-7, the V gene TRBV28; 12 bases align to TRBD2. CDR3 nucleotides: TGTGCCAGCAGTTCCCCCGGACTAGCGGGGAGTTTCGGCGAGCAGTACTTC. It yields the protein CASSSPGLAGSFGEQYF. Looking up the rest from reference TRBV28 and TRBJ2-7 gives the full variable domain: DVKVTQSSRYLVKRTGEKVFLECVQDMDHENMFWYRQDPGLGLRLIYFSYDVKMKEKGDIPEGYSVSREKKERFSLILESASTNQTSMYLCASSSPGLAGSFGEQYFGPGTRLTVT.